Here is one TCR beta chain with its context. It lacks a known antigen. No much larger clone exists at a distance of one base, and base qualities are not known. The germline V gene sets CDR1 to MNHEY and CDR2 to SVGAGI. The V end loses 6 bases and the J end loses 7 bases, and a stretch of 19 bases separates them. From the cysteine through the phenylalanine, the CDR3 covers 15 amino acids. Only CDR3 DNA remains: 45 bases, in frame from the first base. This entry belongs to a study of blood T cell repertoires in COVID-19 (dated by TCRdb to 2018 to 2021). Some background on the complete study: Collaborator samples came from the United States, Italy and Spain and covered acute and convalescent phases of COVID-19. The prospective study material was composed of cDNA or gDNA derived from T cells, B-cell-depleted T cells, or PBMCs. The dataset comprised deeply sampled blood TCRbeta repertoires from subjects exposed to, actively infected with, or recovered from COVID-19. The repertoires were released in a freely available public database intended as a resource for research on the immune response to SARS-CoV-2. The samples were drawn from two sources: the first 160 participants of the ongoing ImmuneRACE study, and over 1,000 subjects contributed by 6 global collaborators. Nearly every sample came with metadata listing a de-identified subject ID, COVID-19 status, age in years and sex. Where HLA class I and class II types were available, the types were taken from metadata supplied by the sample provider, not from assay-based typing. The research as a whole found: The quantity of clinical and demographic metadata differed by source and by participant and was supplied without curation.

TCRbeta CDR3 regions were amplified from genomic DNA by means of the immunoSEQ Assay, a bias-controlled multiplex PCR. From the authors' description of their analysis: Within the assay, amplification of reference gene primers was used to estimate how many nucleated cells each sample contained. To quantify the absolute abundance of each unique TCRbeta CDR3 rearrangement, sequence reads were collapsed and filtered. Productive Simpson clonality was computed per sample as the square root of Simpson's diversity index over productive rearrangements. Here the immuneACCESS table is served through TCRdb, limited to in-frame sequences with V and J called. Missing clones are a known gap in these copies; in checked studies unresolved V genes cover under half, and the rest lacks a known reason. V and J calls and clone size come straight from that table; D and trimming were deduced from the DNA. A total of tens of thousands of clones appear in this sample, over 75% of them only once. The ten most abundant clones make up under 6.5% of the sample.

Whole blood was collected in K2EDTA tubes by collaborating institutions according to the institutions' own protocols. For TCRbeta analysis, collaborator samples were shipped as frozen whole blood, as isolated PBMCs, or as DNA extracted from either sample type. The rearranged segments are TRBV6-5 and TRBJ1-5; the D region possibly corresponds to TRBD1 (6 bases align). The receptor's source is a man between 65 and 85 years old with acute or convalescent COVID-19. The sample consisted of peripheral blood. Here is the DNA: TGTGCCAGCAGCCCCCGACAGGCCCAAGGGCAGCCCCAGCATTTT. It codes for CASSPRQAQGQPQHF.